A single sample is the source of the 17 T cell receptor beta chains below, sequenced in a study of T cell changes during pregnancy in multiple sclerosis. Profiling relied on immunoSEQ multiplex PCR, and the TCRdb table lists in-frame clones only, not all of them. The sample shows around 56,000 clones, around 91% of them seen only once. Sample: peripheral blood, taken after pregnancy. The receptors stem from a female donor with multiple sclerosis, enrolled in a pregnancy study.

The chain joins TRBV7-9 to TRBJ1-3; 9 nucleotides match TRBD1. V gave up 1 base and J gave up 2 bases; unmatched junction bases: 3. CDR1 is SEHNR, CDR2 FQNEAQ, per germline (reference sequence). CDR3 length equals 16 residues. The CDR3 loop is CASSLGRTGAGNTIYF. The DNA of the CDR3 is TGTGCCAGCAGCTTAGGGAGGACAGGGGCTGGAAACACCATATATTTT.

The chain links TRBV18 to TRBJ1-4; a possible D gene is TRBD1 (5 bases). The CDR3 consists of 15 residues. V was clipped by 6 bases and J by 8 bases, with 19 bases between them. Germline V gives CDR1 KGHSH, CDR2 LQKENI. The CDR3 loop is CASSRPGTRGEKLFF. The DNA for the CDR3 is TGTGCCAGCTCGCGTCCCGGGACTCGAGGGGAAAAACTGTTTTTT.

This chain links TRBV19 with TRBJ2-1, with 8 bases lining up with TRBD1. There are 17 residues in the CDR3. V trimming: 7 bases; J trimming: 2 bases; junction bases outside the gene matches: 13. From germline, CDR1 is LNHDA and CDR2 SQIVND (reference sequence). Here the CDR3 DNA reads TGTGCCAGTACCCGGGGAGTGACAGGGGAGGCCTACAATGAGCAGTTCTTC. Translation: CASTRGVTGEAYNEQFF.

The chain has TRBV20-1 and TRBJ1-1; 7 bases agree with TRBD1. The CDR3 has 11 amino acids. Germline-derived CDR1 and CDR2 are DFQATT and SNEGSKA (reference sequence). After removal of 6 bases from V and 11 bases from J, the junction contained 9 bases not matched to a gene. The CDR3 protein is CSATDRVGAFF. CDR3 coding DNA: TGCAGTGCCACAGACAGGGTGGGTGCTTTCTTT.

This clone was seen only a few times. This CDR3 is also generated by other DNA sequences in the sample. The chain combines TRBV5-1 with TRBJ2-1, with D tentatively TRBD2 (6 bases). The CDR3 consists of 14 residues. Germline values: CDR1 SGHRS, CDR2 YFSETQ. The V and J ends lost 0 bases and 2 bases respectively, with 6 bases between them. Written as DNA, the CDR3 is TGCGCCAGCAGCTTGGGACTAGCCTACAATGAGCAGTTCTTC. Translating gives CASSLGLAYNEQFF.

V gene TRBV7-3 combines with J gene TRBJ2-1; 16 nucleotides agree with TRBD2. With 5 bases clipped from V and 12 bases from J, the junction kept 10 bases outside the gene matches. Germline lookup yields CDR1 SGHTA and CDR2 FQGTGA. The CDR3 extends over 16 amino acids. The CDR3 sequence is CASSPGLAGGRVGQFF. Written as DNA, the CDR3 is TGTGCCAGCAGCCCGGGACTAGCGGGGGGGCGGGTTGGGCAGTTCTTC.

This clone was observed a few times. V usage is TRBV6-1 and J usage is TRBJ2-1; 8 positions agree with TRBD2. Germline CDR1 is MNHNS and CDR2 is SASEGT. With 0 bases clipped from V and 8 bases from J, the junction kept 6 bases outside the gene matches. CDR3 length equals 15 residues. This CDR3 is CASSEADGGAHEQFF. The CDR3 nucleotides are TGTGCCAGCAGTGAAGCGGACGGGGGGGCTCATGAGCAGTTCTTC.

The chain's CDR3 is CASSPGTGNYGYTF. For the CDR3, the DNA is TGTGCCAGCAGTCCCGGGACAGGGAACTATGGCTACACCTTC. The chain joins TRBV6-5 to TRBJ1-2; 9 nucleotides match TRBD1. The length of the CDR3 is 14 residues. With 5 bases clipped from V and 2 bases from J, the junction kept 3 bases outside the gene matches. The germline gives CDR1 MNHEY, CDR2 SVGAGI.

CDR3 nucleotides: TGTGCCAGCAGCTTGGGAGGGGGCACTGAAGCTTTCTTT. The encoded protein is CASSLGGGTEAFF. This chain links TRBV5-6 with TRBJ1-1; D may be TRBD1 (6 bases). The CDR3 is made up of 13 amino acids. Trimming cost V 0 bases and J 4 bases, with 7 bases left between them. The germline V gene encodes CDR1 SGHDT and CDR2 YYEEEE.

The rearrangement uses TRBV11-2 and TRBJ2-1, with 10 bases lining up with TRBD2. After removal of 3 bases from V and 7 bases from J, the junction contained 12 bases not matched to a gene. Germline V gene data show CDR1 as SGHAT and CDR2 as FQNNGV. This CDR3 has 17 residues. This chain's CDR3 is CASSFGSSSGGENEQFF. In DNA form, the CDR3 reads TGTGCCAGCAGCTTTGGATCGTCTAGCGGGGGTGAAAATGAGCAGTTCTTC.

This clone showed up just once. J is TRBJ1-1 and V is TRBV6-1, with TRBD1 identical over 7 bases. The CDR3 is 15 residues long. Per germline, CDR1 MNHNS and CDR2 SASEGT. V lost 3 bases and J lost 0; bases outside the gene matches: 4. CDR3 sequence: CASSDRTGLNTEAFF. CDR3 DNA sequence: TGTGCCAGCAGTGACCGGACAGGTCTGAACACTGAAGCTTTCTTT.

This sequence joins TRBV5-1 and TRBJ2-7; 9 positions agree with TRBD1. Unmatched junction bases numbered 15, after V lost 0 bases and J lost 8 bases. The germline gives CDR1 SGHRS, CDR2 YFSETQ. CDR3 size: 17 residues. This chain's CDR3 is CASSLVSGTGRSGQQYF. Written as DNA, the CDR3 is TGCGCCAGCAGCTTGGTTTCCGGGACAGGGAGGTCAGGGCAGCAGTACTTC.

CDR3 coding DNA: TGCGCCAGCAGCTTGAGGGGCAGGGGGCTCCACGAGCAGTACTTC. Residues: CASSLRGRGLHEQYF. This rearrangement joins TRBV5-1 to TRBJ2-7; 8 bases map to TRBD1. The CDR3 loop spans 15 amino acids. Trimming at V came to 1 base and at J to 5 bases, leaving 8 bases not matched to a gene. Germline-derived CDR1 and CDR2 are SGHRS and YFSETQ.

The chain has TRBV27 and TRBJ1-1, with 7 nucleotides matching TRBD1. The junction had 5 bases not matched to a gene; V was cut back by 3 bases and J by 1 base. The CDR3 covers 15 residues. Germline V gene data show CDR1 as MNHEY and CDR2 as SMNVEV (reference sequence). The CDR3 sequence is CASSLWGQPNTEAFF. CDR3 nucleotide sequence: TGTGCCAGCAGTTTGTGGGGACAGCCGAACACTGAAGCTTTCTTT.

The chain is built from TRBV25-1 and TRBJ2-7; D perhaps matches TRBD1 (7 bases). This CDR3 has 14 residues. The ends were cut back, 5 bases at V and 1 base at J, with 12 bases in the middle. Germline values: CDR1 MGHDK, CDR2 SYGVNS. CDR3 coding DNA: TGTGCCAGCAGTCTGTCAGGGGGGTCCTACGAGCAGTACTTC. Encoded protein: CASSLSGGSYEQYF.

The J gene is TRBJ2-7, the V gene TRBV11-3; tentatively, D is TRBD1 (6 bases). Per the germline V gene, CDR1 is SGHNT and CDR2 is YENEEA. This CDR3 contains 13 residues. The ends were cut back, 5 bases at V and 9 bases at J, with 17 bases in the middle. Here the CDR3 reads CASSQGPQLLQYF. CDR3 bases: TGTGCCAGCAGCCAGGGGCCCCAACTCTTGCAGTACTTC.

This clone was seen a single time. The chain combines TRBV5-5 with TRBJ1-2; 9 bases align to TRBD1. Germline-derived CDR1 and CDR2 are SGHKS and YYEKEE (reference sequence). With V trimmed by 4 bases and J by 6 bases, 7 bases remained unmatched. This CDR3 has 14 amino acids. DNA of the CDR3: TGTGCCAGCAGCGTACCGGGACAGGGAGATGGCTACACCTTC. It is translated as CASSVPGQGDGYTF.